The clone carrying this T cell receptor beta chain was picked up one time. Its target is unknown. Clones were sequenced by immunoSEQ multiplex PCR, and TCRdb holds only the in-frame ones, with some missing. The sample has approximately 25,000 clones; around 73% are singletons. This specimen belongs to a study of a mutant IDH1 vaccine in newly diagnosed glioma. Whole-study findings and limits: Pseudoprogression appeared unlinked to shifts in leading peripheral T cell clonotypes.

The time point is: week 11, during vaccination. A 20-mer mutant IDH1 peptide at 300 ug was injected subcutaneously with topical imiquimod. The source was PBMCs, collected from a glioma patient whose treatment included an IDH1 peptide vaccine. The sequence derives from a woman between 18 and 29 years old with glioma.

The CDR3 sequence is CASSSTENTEAFF. The CDR3, as DNA: TGTGCCAGCAGTTCGACAGAGAACACTGAAGCTTTCTTT. V usage is TRBV5-4 and J usage is TRBJ1-1, with a tentative D call TRBD1 (5 bases). Germline V CDR1 and CDR2: SGHNT, YYREEE (reference sequence). This CDR3 has 13 residues. V was clipped by 5 bases and J by 1 base, with 9 bases between them.